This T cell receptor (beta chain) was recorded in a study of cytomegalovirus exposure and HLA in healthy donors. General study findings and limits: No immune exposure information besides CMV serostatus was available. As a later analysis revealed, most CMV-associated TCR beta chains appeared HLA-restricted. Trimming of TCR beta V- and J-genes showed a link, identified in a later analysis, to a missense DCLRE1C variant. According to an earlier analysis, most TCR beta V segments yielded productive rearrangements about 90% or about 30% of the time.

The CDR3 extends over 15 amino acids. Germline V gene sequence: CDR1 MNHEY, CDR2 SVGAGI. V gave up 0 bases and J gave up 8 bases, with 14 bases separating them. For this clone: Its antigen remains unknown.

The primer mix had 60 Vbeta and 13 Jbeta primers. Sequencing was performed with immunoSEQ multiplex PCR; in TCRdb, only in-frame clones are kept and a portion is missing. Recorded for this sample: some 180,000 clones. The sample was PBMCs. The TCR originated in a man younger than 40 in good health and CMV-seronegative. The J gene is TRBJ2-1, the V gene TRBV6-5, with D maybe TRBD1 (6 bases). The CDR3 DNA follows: TGTGCCAGCAGTTACTCGGCTTTTGCAGGGGATGAGCAGTTCTTC. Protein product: CASSYSAFAGDEQFF.